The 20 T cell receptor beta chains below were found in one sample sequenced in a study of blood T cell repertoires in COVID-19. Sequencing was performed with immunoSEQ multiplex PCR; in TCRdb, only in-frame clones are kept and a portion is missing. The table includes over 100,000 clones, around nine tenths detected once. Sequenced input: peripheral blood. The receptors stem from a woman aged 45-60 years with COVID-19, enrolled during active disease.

CDR3 DNA: TGTGCCAGCTCACCACAAACAGCAACAACTAATGAAAAACTGTTTTTT. Translated: CASSPQTATTNEKLFF. The chain uses TRBV18 and TRBJ1-4; D gene unclear. This CDR3 has 16 amino acids. Germline CDR1 KGHSH, CDR2 LQKENI. Deletions cut 1 base from V and 0 bases from J, with 9 bases between.

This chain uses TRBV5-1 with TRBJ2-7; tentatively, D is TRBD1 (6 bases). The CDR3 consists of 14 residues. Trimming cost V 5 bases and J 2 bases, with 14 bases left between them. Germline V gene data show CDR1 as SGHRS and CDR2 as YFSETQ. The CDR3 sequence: CASRGGAGAYEQYF. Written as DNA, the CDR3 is TGCGCCAGCAGGGGTGGGGCAGGGGCCTACGAGCAGTACTTC.

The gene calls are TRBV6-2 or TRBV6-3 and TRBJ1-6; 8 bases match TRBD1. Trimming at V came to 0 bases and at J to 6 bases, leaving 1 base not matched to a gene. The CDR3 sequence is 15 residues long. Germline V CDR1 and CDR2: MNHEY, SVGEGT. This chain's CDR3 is CASSYSTGANSPLHF. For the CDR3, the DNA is TGTGCCAGCAGTTACTCGACAGGGGCTAATTCACCCCTCCACTTT.

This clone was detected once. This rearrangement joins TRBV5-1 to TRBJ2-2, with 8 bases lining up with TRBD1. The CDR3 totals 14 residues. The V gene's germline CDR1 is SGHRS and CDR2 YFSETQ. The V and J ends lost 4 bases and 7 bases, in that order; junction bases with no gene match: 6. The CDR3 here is CASSGQGLGGELFF. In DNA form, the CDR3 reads TGCGCCAGCAGCGGACAGGGTCTTGGCGGGGAGCTGTTTTTT. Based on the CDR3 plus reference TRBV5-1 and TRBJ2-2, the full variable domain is KAGVTQTPRYLIKTRGQQVTLSCSPISGHRSVSWYQQTPGQGLQFLFEYFSETQRNKGNFPGRFSGRQFSNSRSEMNVSTLELGDSALYLCASSGQGLGGELFFGEGSRLTVL.

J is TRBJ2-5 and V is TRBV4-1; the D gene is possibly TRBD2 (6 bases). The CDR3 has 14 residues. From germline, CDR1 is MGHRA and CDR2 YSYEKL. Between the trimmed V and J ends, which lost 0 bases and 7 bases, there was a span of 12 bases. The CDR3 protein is CASSQELTGGTQYF. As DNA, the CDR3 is TGCGCCAGCAGCCAAGAACTCACCGGGGGGACCCAGTACTTC.

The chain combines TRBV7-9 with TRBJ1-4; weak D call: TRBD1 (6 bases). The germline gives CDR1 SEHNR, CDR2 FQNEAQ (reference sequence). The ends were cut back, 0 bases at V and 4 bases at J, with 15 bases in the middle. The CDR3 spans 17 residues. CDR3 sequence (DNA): TGTGCCAGCAGCTTAGCCGTTCTGACAGGAGGTAATGAAAAACTGTTTTTT. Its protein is CASSLAVLTGGNEKLFF.

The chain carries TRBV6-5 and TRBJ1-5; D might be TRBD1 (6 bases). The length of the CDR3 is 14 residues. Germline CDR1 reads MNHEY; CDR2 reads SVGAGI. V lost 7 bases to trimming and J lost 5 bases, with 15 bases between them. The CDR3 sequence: CASISVRGHQPQHF. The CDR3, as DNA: TGTGCCAGCATCTCCGTCAGGGGTCATCAGCCCCAGCATTTT.

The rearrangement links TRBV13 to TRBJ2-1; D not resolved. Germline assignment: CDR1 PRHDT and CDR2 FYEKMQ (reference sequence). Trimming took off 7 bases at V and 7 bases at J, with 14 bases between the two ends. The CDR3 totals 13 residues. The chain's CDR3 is CASMTRLMNEQFF. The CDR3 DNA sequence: TGTGCCAGCATGACAAGGTTAATGAATGAGCAGTTCTTC.

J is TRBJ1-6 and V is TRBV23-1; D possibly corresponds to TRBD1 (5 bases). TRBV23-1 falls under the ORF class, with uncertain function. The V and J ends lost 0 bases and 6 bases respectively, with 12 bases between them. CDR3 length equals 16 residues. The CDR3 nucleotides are TGCGCCAGCAGTCAATCGGAGGGGTTGTGTAATTCACCCCTCCACTTT. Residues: CASSQSEGLCNSPLHF.

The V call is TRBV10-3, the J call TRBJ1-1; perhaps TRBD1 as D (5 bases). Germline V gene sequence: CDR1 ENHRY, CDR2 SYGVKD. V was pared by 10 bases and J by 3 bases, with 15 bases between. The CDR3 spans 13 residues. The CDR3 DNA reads TGTGCCACCACCTCAGGAGGGGACACTGAAGCTTTCTTT. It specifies CATTSGGDTEAFF.

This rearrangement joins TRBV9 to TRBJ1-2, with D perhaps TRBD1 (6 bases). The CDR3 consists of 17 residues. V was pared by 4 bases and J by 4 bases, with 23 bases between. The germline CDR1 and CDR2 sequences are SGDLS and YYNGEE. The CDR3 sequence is CASSPTDRPPTFYGYTF. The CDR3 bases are TGTGCCAGCAGCCCTACCGACAGGCCCCCCACCTTCTATGGCTACACCTTC.

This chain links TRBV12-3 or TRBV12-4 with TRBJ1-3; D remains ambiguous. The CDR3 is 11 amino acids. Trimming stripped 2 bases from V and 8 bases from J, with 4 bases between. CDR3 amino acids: CASSLRDTIYF. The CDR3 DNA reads TGTGCCAGCAGTTTAAGAGACACCATATATTTT.

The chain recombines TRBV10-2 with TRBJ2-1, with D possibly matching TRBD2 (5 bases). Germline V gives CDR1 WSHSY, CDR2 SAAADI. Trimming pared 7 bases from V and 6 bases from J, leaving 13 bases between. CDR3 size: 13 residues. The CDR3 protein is CASTPGRGNEQFF. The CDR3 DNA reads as TGCGCCAGCACCCCCGGACGGGGCAATGAGCAGTTCTTC.

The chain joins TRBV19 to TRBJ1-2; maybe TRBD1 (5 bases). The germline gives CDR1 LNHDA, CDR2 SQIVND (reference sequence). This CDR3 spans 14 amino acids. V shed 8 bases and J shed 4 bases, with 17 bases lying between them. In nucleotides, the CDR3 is TGTGCCAGTGCCGGGACTGTTCAGGCCTATGGCTACACCTTC. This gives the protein CASAGTVQAYGYTF.

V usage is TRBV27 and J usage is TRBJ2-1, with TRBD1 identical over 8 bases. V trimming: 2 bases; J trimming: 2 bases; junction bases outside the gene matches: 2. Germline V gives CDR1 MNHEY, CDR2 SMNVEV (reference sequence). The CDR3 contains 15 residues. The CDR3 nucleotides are TGTGCCAGCAGTTTAACGACAGGGGCCTACAATGAGCAGTTCTTC. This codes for CASSLTTGAYNEQFF.

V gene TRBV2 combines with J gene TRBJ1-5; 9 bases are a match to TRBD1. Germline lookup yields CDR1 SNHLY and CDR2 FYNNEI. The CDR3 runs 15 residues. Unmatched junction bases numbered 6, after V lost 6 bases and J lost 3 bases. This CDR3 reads CASRFRDRDNQPQHF. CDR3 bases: TGTGCCAGCAGATTCCGGGACAGGGACAATCAGCCCCAGCATTTT.

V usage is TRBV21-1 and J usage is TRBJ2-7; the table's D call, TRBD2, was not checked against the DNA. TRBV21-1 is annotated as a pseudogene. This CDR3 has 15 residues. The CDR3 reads CASSNSTTSSYEQYF. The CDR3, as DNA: TGTGCCAGCAGCAATAGCACCACAAGCTCCTACGAGCAGTACTTC.

This chain's CDR3 is CASSQSGNNQPQHF. The CDR3 DNA is TGTGCCAGCAGCCAATCCGGGAACAATCAGCCCCAGCATTTT. The chain is built from TRBV3-1 (or the pseudogene TRBV3-2) and TRBJ1-5, with D hard to call. The CDR3 is 14 residues long. V dropped 2 bases and J dropped 3 bases, with 8 bases sitting between them. Per the germline V gene, CDR1 is LGHDT and CDR2 is YNNKEL (reference sequence).

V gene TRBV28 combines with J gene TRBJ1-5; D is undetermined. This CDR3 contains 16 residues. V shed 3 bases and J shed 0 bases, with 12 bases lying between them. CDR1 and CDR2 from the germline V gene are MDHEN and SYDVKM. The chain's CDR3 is CASSLEGRGSNQPQHF. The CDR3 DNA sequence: TGTGCCAGCAGTTTGGAAGGGAGAGGTAGCAATCAGCCCCAGCATTTT.

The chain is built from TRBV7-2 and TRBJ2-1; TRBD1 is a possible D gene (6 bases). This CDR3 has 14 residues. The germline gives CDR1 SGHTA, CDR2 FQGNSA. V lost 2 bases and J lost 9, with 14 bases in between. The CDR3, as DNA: TGTGCCAGCAGCTTACTACAGGGAGCGGCTGAGCAGTTCTTC. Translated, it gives CASSLLQGAAEQFF.